What follows is one T cell receptor (beta chain) and its context. Its antigen is unidentified. At baseline, cycle 4 day 1, and cycle 7 day 1, blood was sampled. Assay: immunoSEQ multiplex PCR; the TCRdb copy retains only in-frame clones and omits some. Among about 100,000 clones listed, more than 85% were seen once. Germline loops: CDR1 SEHNR, CDR2 FQNEAQ (reference sequence). The CDR3 is 14 amino acids. The V end lost 5 bases, the J end lost 6 bases, and 14 bases lay between the germline ends. The record originates from a study of OX40 agonist ivuxolimab in advanced cancers. Looking at the study overall: People in dose escalation had one of these cancers: hepatocellular carcinoma, melanoma, renal cell or head and neck cancer. Among those treated, three patients had partial responses, one with hepatocellular carcinoma and two with cutaneous melanoma. Study results and caveats: The specificity for antigen of the expanded peripheral T cells was not determined.

The rearrangement joins TRBV7-9 to TRBJ2-1, with a tentative D call TRBD1 (5 bases). The TCR comes from an adult with an advanced solid tumor such as melanoma, head and neck, liver or kidney cancer. The sequences come from CD4+ or CD8+ T cells sorted from blood, collected in a trial of the OX40 agonist ivuxolimab. The CDR3 sequence is CASSLQSTGNEQFF. The CDR3 bases are TGTGCCAGCAGCCTACAAAGTACAGGCAATGAGCAGTTCTTC.